The 9 T cell receptor beta chains given below trace back to one sample, sequenced in a study of shared clonotypes between healthy human individuals. Sequencing was performed with immunoSEQ multiplex PCR; in TCRdb, only in-frame clones are kept and a portion is missing. The table includes more than 550,000 clones, roughly 87% detected once. The source material was memory CD8+ T cells from PBMCs. Indicated subset: CD45RO+ cells pooled with CCR7-negative TemRA cells. The receptors shown here come from a young man in good health. Some clones in this sample may be carry-over from other donors' samples.

J is TRBJ1-2 and V is TRBV5-1; 10 bases are shared with TRBD1. This CDR3 spans 17 amino acids. Germline V CDR1 and CDR2: SGHRS, YFSETQ. V dropped 2 bases and J dropped 3; count of bases not matched to a gene: 10. The CDR3 region is CASSFDGPGTGDYGYTF. In DNA, the CDR3 is TGCGCCAGCAGCTTCGACGGGCCCGGGACAGGGGACTATGGCTACACCTTC.

J is TRBJ1-1 and V is TRBV9; D is possibly TRBD1 (6 bases). The CDR3 is 14 amino acids. Germline V lookup: CDR1 SGDLS, CDR2 YYNGEE. Trimming stripped 0 bases from V and 6 bases from J, with 12 bases between. CDR3 amino acids: CASSVVGGDAEAFF. In DNA form, the CDR3 reads TGTGCCAGCAGCGTAGTAGGGGGTGACGCTGAAGCTTTCTTT.

Note on this clone: The same CDR3 also results from other DNA sequences found in this sample. The J gene is TRBJ1-1, the V gene TRBV6-6; D gene unclear. The CDR3 has 10 residues. CDR1 and CDR2 from the germline V gene are MNHNY and SVGAGI (reference sequence). V lost 8 bases and J lost 5, with 6 bases in between. The CDR3 loop is CASVGTEAFF. The DNA of the CDR3 is TGTGCCAGCGTCGGAACTGAAGCTTTCTTT.

The chain employs TRBV4-1 and TRBJ2-7; weak D call: TRBD1 (5 bases). The CDR3 is 16 residues long. V dropped 5 bases and J dropped 0 bases, with 17 bases sitting between them. CDR1 is MGHRA, CDR2 YSYEKL, per germline. DNA for the CDR3: TGCGCCAGCAGCTTGTCTCAGGGTGTTTTCTCCTACGAGCAGTACTTC. Its protein is CASSLSQGVFSYEQYF.

The chain employs TRBV27 and TRBJ2-5; D not certain. Trimming removed 0 bases at V and 4 bases at J, with 6 bases between. This CDR3 has 13 residues. Looked up from germline, CDR1 is MNHEY and CDR2 is SMNVEV (reference sequence). CDR3 DNA sequence: TGTGCCAGCAGTTTATCGTTTGGAGAGACCCAGTACTTC. As protein: CASSLSFGETQYF.

The chain has TRBV27 and TRBJ2-7, with 11 bases fitting TRBD2. This CDR3 comprises 16 residues. The trim removed 5 bases at V and 4 bases at J, leaving 10 bases unmatched. CDR1 and CDR2 from the germline V gene are MNHEY and SMNVEV (reference sequence). The chain's CDR3 is CASSPLGLAEWYEQYF. CDR3 nucleotides: TGTGCCAGCAGTCCACTGGGACTAGCGGAGTGGTACGAGCAGTACTTC.

The chain uses TRBV7-2 and TRBJ2-3; 9 nucleotides align to TRBD2. CDR1 SGHTA and CDR2 FQGNSA come from the germline V gene. This CDR3 has 15 residues. V gave up 6 bases and J gave up 4 bases; unmatched junction bases: 8. The CDR3 nucleotides are TGTGCCAGCAGGACGCGGGAGGGCCATTCAGATACGCAGTATTTT. It is translated as CASRTREGHSDTQYF. The variable domain in full, completed from reference TRBV7-2 and TRBJ2-3, reads GAGVSQSPSNKVTEKGKDVELRCDPISGHTALYWYRQSLGQGLEFLIYFQGNSAPDKSGLPSDRFSAERTGGSVSTLTIQRTQQEDSAVYLCASRTREGHSDTQYFGPGTRLTVL.

The gene calls are TRBV9 and TRBJ1-2; maybe TRBD1 (5 bases). Germline-derived CDR1 and CDR2 are SGDLS and YYNGEE. The CDR3 sequence is 13 residues long. The germline V and J ends were trimmed by 4 bases and 6 bases, with 13 bases remaining between them. The CDR3 DNA reads as TGTGCCAGCAGCACGGGGCAAAGGAATGGCTACACCTTC. It codes for CASSTGQRNGYTF. Variable domain in full (rest from reference TRBV9 and TRBJ1-2): DSGVTQTPKHLITATGQRVTLRCSPRSGDLSVYWYQQSLDQGLQFLIQYYNGEERAKGNILERFSAQQFPDLHSELNLSSLELGDSALYFCASSTGQRNGYTFGSGTRLTVV.

This chain connects TRBV15 to TRBJ2-1; D gene unclear. The CDR3 is 13 amino acids. CDR1 and CDR2 (germline): LNHNV, YYDKDF (reference sequence). Trimming cost V 1 base and J 4 bases, with 5 bases left between them. This CDR3 reads CATSRATYNEQFF. CDR3 coding DNA: TGTGCCACCAGCAGAGCCACTTACAATGAGCAGTTCTTC.